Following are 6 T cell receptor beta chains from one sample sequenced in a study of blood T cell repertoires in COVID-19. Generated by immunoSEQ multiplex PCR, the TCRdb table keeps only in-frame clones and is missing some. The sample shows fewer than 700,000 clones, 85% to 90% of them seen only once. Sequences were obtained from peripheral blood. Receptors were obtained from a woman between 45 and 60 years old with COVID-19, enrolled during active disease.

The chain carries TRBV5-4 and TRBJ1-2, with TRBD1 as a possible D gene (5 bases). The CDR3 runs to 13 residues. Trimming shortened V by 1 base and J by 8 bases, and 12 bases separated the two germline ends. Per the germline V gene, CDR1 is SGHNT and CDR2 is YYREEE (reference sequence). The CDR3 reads CASSLLTGQGYTF. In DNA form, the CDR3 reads TGTGCCAGCAGCTTGCTCACAGGCCAAGGCTACACCTTC.

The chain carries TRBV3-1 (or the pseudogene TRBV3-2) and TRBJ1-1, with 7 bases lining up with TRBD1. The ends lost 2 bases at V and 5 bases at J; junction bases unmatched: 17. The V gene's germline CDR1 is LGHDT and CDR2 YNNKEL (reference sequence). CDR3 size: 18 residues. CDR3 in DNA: TGTGCCAGCAGCCAAAAAATCGGAAGGGGGACAGTGCGGACTGAAGCTTTCTTT. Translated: CASSQKIGRGTVRTEAFF.

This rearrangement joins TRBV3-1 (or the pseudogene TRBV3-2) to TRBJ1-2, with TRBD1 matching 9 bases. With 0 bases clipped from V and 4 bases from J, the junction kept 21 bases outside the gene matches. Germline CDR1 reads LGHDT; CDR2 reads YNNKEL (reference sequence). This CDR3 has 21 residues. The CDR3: CASSQERRDRVMMTSRYGYTF. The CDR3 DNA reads TGTGCCAGCAGCCAAGAAAGGCGGGACAGGGTTATGATGACCTCCCGCTATGGCTACACCTTC.

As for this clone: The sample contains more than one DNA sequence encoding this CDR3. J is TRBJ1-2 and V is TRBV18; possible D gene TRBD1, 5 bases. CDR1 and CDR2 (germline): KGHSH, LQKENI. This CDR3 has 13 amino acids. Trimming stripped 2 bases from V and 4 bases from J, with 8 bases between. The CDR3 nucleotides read TGTGCCAGCTCACCAGGAACAGGCTATGGCTACACCTTC. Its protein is CASSPGTGYGYTF. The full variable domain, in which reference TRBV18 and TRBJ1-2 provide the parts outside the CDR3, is NAGVMQNPRHLVRRRGQEARLRCSPMKGHSHVYWYRQLPEEGLKFMVYLQKENIIDESGMPKERFSAEFPKEGPSILRIQQVVRGDSAAYFCASSPGTGYGYTFGSGTRLTVV.

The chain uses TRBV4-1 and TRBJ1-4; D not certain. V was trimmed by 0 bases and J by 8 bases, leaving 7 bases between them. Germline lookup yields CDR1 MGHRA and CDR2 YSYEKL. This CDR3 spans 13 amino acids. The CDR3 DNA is TGCGCCAGCAGCCAAGATGTACAGGAAAAACTGTTTTTT. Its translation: CASSQDVQEKLFF.

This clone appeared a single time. CDR3 bases: TGTGCCAGCAGTGAATATGGGGGGAGGGTGAATGGCTACACCTTC. As protein: CASSEYGGRVNGYTF. The J gene is TRBJ1-2, the V gene TRBV25-1, with a tentative D call TRBD1 (5 bases). Germline CDR1 reads MGHDK; CDR2 reads SYGVNS. V shed 0 bases and J shed 6 bases, with 14 bases lying between them. The length of the CDR3 is 15 residues.